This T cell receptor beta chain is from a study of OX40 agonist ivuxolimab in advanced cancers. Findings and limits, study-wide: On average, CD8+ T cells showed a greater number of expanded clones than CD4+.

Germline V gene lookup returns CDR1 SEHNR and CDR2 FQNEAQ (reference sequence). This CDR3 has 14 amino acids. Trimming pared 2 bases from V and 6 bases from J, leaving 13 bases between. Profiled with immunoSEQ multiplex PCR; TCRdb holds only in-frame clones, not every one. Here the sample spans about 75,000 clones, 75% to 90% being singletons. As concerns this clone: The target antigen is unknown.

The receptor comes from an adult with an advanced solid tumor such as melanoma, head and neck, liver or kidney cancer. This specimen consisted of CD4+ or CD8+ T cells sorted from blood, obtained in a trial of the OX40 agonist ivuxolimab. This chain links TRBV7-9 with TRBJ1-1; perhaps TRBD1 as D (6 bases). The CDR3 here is CASSLTGLSAEAFF. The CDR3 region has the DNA TGTGCCAGCAGCTTAACAGGGCTTAGCGCTGAAGCTTTCTTT.